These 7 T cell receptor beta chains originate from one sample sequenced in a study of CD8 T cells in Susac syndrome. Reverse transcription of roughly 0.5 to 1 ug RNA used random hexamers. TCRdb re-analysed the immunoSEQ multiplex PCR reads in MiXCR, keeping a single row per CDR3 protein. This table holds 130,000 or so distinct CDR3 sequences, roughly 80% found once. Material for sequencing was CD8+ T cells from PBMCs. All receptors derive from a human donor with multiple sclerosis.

The CDR3 DNA reads TGCGCCAGCAGCCTAGGGACAGGGGCCCATCCCCAGCATTTT. This encodes CASSLGTGAHPQHF. The rearrangement links TRBV5-1 to TRBJ1-5; 10 positions agree with TRBD1. Germline V gene lookup returns CDR1 SGHRS and CDR2 YFSETQ. The V gene end was trimmed by 4 bases and the J gene end by 10 bases; junction bases not matched to a gene: 8. The CDR3 extends over 14 amino acids.

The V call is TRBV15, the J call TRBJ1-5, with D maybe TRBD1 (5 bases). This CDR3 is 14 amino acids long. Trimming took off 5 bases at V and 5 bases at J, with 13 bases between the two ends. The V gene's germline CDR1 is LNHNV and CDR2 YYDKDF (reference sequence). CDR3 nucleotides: TGTGCCACCAGCGGCCAGGGATACGATCAGCCCCAGCATTTT. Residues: CATSGQGYDQPQHF.

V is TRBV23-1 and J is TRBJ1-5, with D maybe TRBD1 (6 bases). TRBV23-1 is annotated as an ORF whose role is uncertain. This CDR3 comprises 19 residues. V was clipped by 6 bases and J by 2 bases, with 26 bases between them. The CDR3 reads CASRPIPGHSSLGNQPQHF. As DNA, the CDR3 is TGCGCCAGCAGACCAATTCCGGGACATTCGTCTTTGGGCAATCAGCCCCAGCATTTT.

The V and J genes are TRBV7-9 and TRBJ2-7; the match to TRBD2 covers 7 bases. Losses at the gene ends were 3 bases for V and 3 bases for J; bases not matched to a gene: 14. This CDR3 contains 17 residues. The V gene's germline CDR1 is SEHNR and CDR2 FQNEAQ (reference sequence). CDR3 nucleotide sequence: TGTGCCAGCAGCTTTCCTATTTCGAGCGGGGCGAGCTACGAGCAGTACTTC. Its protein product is CASSFPISSGASYEQYF.

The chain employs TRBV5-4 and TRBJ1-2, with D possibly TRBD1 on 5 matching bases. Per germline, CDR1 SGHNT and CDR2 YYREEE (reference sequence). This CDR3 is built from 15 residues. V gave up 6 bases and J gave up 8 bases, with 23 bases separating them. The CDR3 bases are TGTGCCAGCACCCCGGGGGTAGGCGACTATAGAGGCTACACCTTC. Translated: CASTPGVGDYRGYTF.

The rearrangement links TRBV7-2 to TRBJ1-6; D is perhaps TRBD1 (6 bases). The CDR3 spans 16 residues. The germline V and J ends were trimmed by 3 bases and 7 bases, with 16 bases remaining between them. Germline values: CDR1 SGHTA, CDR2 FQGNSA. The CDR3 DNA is TGTGCCAGCAGCTTGTCTGGGGGCAACCCAAATTCACCCCTCCACTTT. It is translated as CASSLSGGNPNSPLHF.

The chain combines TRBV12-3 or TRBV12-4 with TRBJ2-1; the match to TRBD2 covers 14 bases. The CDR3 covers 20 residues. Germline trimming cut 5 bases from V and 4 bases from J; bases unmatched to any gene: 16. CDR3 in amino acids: CASSTFRPGLAGAFYNEQFF. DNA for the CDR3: TGTGCCAGCAGTACCTTTAGACCGGGACTAGCGGGAGCATTTTACAATGAGCAGTTCTTC.